Shown below are 26 T cell receptor beta chains from a single sample sequenced in a study of cytomegalovirus exposure and HLA in healthy donors. 13 Jbeta primers and 60 Vbeta primers were used for the PCR. Profiled with immunoSEQ multiplex PCR; TCRdb holds only in-frame clones, not every one. The sample consists of roughly 160,000 clones, approximately 80% of them appearing once. The specimen was PBMCs. These receptors all come from a woman under 40 in good health and CMV-seronegative.

The CDR3 reads CAWMAGGTLNQPQHF. The CDR3 DNA sequence: TGTGCCTGGATGGCGGGGGGGACTCTCAATCAGCCCCAGCATTTT. The chain employs TRBV30 and TRBJ1-5, with D perhaps TRBD1 (5 bases). The V and J ends lost 4 bases and 3 bases respectively, with 16 bases between them. The germline V gene encodes CDR1 GTSNPN and CDR2 SVGIG (reference sequence). This CDR3 spans 15 amino acids. Drawing the rest from reference TRBV30 and TRBJ1-5, the complete variable domain is SQTIHQWPATLVQPVGSPLSLECTVEGTSNPNLYWYRQAAGRGLQLLFYSVGIGQISSEVPQNLSASRPQDRQFILSSKKLLLSDSGFYLCAWMAGGTLNQPQHFGDGTRLSIL.

This clone was counted once. The chain carries TRBV27 and TRBJ1-4; 8 bases are shared with TRBD1. The germline V gene encodes CDR1 MNHEY and CDR2 SMNVEV (reference sequence). The CDR3 is 13 amino acids. With V trimmed by 3 bases and J by 6 bases, 0 bases remained unmatched. DNA for the CDR3: TGTGCCAGCAGTTTGGACAGGGATGAAAAACTGTTTTTT. Amino acid sequence: CASSLDRDEKLFF. Supplemented by reference TRBV27 and TRBJ1-4, the full variable domain reads EAQVTQNPRYLITVTGKKLTVTCSQNMNHEYMSWYRQDPGLGLRQIYYSMNVEVTDKGDVPEGYKVSRKEKRNFPLILESPSPNQTSLYFCASSLDRDEKLFFGSGTQLSVL.

The rearrangement links TRBV27 to TRBJ2-5, with TRBD2 matching over 15 bases. From germline, CDR1 is MNHEY and CDR2 SMNVEV (reference sequence). Unmatched junction bases numbered 9, after V lost 5 bases and J lost 5 bases. CDR3 length: 17 amino acids. As DNA, the CDR3 is TGTGCCAGCAGTCCGTGGACTAGCGGGAGGGCCGGCGAGACCCAGTACTTC. This codes for CASSPWTSGRAGETQYF.

The chain is built from TRBV25-1 and TRBJ1-2; weak D call: TRBD1 (5 bases). Germline loops: CDR1 MGHDK, CDR2 SYGVNS. This CDR3 is built from 12 residues. With 7 bases removed from V and 7 bases from J, the gap between germline ends came to 13 bases. The CDR3 loop is CASISEGSGYTF. The CDR3 nucleotides read TGTGCCAGCATCTCGGAGGGGAGTGGCTACACCTTC.

The chain combines TRBV9 with TRBJ2-7, with D perhaps TRBD1 (5 bases). This CDR3 spans 15 amino acids. Per the germline V gene, CDR1 is SGDLS and CDR2 is YYNGEE. Trimming stripped 0 bases from V and 5 bases from J, with 15 bases between. The CDR3 protein is CASSVGTRGVDEQYF. CDR3 sequence (DNA): TGTGCCAGCAGCGTAGGGACACGAGGTGTCGACGAGCAGTACTTC.

This clone was counted a few times. The rearrangement uses TRBV19 and TRBJ1-5, with D unresolved. Germline V lookup: CDR1 LNHDA, CDR2 SQIVND (reference sequence). The CDR3 runs 14 residues. Trimming removed 2 bases from V and 1 base from J, with 6 bases in between. The CDR3 DNA is TGTGCCAGTAGTATACAGGCAAGCAATCAGCCCCAGCATTTT. It specifies CASSIQASNQPQHF.

The J gene is TRBJ1-4, the V gene TRBV28; 7 bases are shared with TRBD1. The CDR3 covers 15 residues. The germline gives CDR1 MDHEN, CDR2 SYDVKM. Trimming cost V 6 bases and J 6 bases; bases outside gene matches: 10. CDR3 residues: CASRLDRDEYEKLFF. The CDR3 DNA reads as TGTGCCAGCAGACTTGACAGGGACGAATATGAAAAACTGTTTTTT.

This chain links TRBV4-1 with TRBJ1-6; D unclear. The germline CDR1 and CDR2 sequences are MGHRA and YSYEKL. Trimming took off 1 base at V and 0 bases at J, with 10 bases between the two ends. The CDR3 sequence is 17 residues long. The DNA of the CDR3 is TGCGCCAGCAGCCAAGGCGCCGGGAGCTCCTATAATTCACCCCTCCACTTT. Translated: CASSQGAGSSYNSPLHF.

The chain recombines TRBV5-1 with TRBJ2-7; D ambiguous. The germline V gene encodes CDR1 SGHRS and CDR2 YFSETQ. V was pared by 2 bases and J by 0 bases, with 9 bases between. This CDR3 has 14 residues. CDR3 in DNA: TGCGCCAGCAGCTTAGGCGGTTACTCCTACGAGCAGTACTTC. Residues: CASSLGGYSYEQYF.

J is TRBJ1-2 and V is TRBV4-1; 9 nucleotides line up with TRBD1. The CDR3 has 18 residues. V was clipped by 1 base and J by 4 bases; unmatched bases: 13. Germline assignment: CDR1 MGHRA and CDR2 YSYEKL. The chain's CDR3 is CASSQVRGTTGGVYGYTF. DNA of the CDR3: TGCGCCAGCAGCCAAGTCCGAGGTACAACAGGGGGCGTCTATGGCTACACCTTC.

The chain carries TRBV4-1 and TRBJ2-7; 9 bases align to TRBD2. This CDR3 is 16 amino acids long. V shed 0 bases, J shed 4 bases, and the junction held 7 bases outside the gene matches. The V gene's germline CDR1 is MGHRA and CDR2 YSYEKL. CDR3 in DNA: TGCGCCAGCAGCCAAGAGCGAGCGGGAGGTCGTTACGAGCAGTACTTC. This translates into CASSQERAGGRYEQYF.

The chain is built from TRBV2 and TRBJ1-2; tentative D call: TRBD1 (6 bases). The CDR3 covers 14 residues. V was clipped by 4 bases and J by 0 bases, with 9 bases between them. Germline V CDR1 and CDR2: SNHLY, FYNNEI. CDR3 bases: TGTGCCAGCAGTGCTTGGGGGCCTAACTATGGCTACACCTTC. Translating gives CASSAWGPNYGYTF.

The chain has TRBV30 and TRBJ1-1, with TRBD1 matching 7 bases. After removal of 7 bases from V and 5 bases from J, the junction contained 7 bases not matched to a gene. This CDR3 comprises 12 residues. Germline V gene data show CDR1 as GTSNPN and CDR2 as SVGIG (reference sequence). CDR3 loop: CASDRRETEAFF. The CDR3 DNA is TGTGCCTCGGACAGGAGGGAAACTGAAGCTTTCTTT.

The chain links TRBV16 to TRBJ1-6; D gene uncertain. The ends were cut back, 3 bases at V and 7 bases at J, with 10 bases in the middle. Looked up from germline, CDR1 is KGHSY and CDR2 is FQNENV. CDR3 length: 14 residues. The CDR3, as DNA: TGTGCCAGCAGCCATGTGACAACAAATTCACCCCTCCACTTT. The encoded protein is CASSHVTTNSPLHF.

The chain carries TRBV18 and TRBJ2-1; 8 positions match TRBD1. The CDR3 is 16 amino acids. Looked up from germline, CDR1 is KGHSH and CDR2 is LQKENI. V lost 1 base, J lost 6 bases, and 8 bases stayed unmatched. The CDR3 spells CASSPLGRGLVNEQFF. The CDR3 DNA reads as TGTGCCAGCTCACCACTGGGCAGGGGGCTCGTCAATGAGCAGTTCTTC. The full variable domain, rest sourced from reference TRBV18 and TRBJ2-1, is NAGVMQNPRHLVRRRGQEARLRCSPMKGHSHVYWYRQLPEEGLKFMVYLQKENIIDESGMPKERFSAEFPKEGPSILRIQQVVRGDSAAYFCASSPLGRGLVNEQFFGPGTRLTVL.

This chain joins TRBV6-1 and TRBJ1-3; TRBD1 is a possible D gene (5 bases). The CDR3 runs 16 residues. The germline V and J ends were trimmed by 4 bases and 0 bases, with 13 bases remaining between them. Germline CDR1 MNHNS, CDR2 SASEGT. Here the CDR3 reads CASSANRFDSGNTIYF. CDR3 coding DNA: TGTGCCAGCAGTGCCAACAGGTTTGACTCTGGAAACACCATATATTTT.

The V and J genes are TRBV7-2 and TRBJ2-7; 8 bases fit TRBD2. This CDR3 comprises 16 residues. In germline, CDR1 is SGHTA, CDR2 FQGNSA. Trimming at V came to 5 bases and at J to 9 bases, leaving 18 bases not matched to a gene. CDR3 in amino acids: CASSRLNREGRGGQYF. As DNA, the CDR3 is TGTGCCAGCAGCCGCCTCAACCGGGAGGGGAGAGGAGGGCAGTACTTC.

The chain joins TRBV5-1 to TRBJ2-2, with 7 nucleotides matching TRBD2. The CDR3 loop spans 15 amino acids. V was clipped by 6 bases and J by 0 bases; unmatched bases: 5. The germline V gene encodes CDR1 SGHRS and CDR2 YFSETQ. The CDR3 spells CASTLGGANTGELFF. The CDR3 bases are TGCGCCAGCACACTGGGGGGGGCGAACACCGGGGAGCTGTTTTTT.

The V and J genes are TRBV6-4 and TRBJ1-2; D uncertain. CDR1 and CDR2 from the germline V gene are MRHNA and SNTAGT. The CDR3 is 13 amino acids. Deletions cut 3 bases from V and 2 bases from J, with 7 bases between. In DNA, the CDR3 is TGTGCCAGCAGTGAGGGAGGCAACTATGGCTACACCTTC. Translation gives CASSEGGNYGYTF.

The V gene is TRBV7-2, the J gene TRBJ1-3; 7 nucleotides line up with TRBD1. Germline loops: CDR1 SGHTA, CDR2 FQGNSA. Trimming cost V 3 bases and J 4 bases; bases outside gene matches: 3. The CDR3 spans 14 residues. CDR3 coding DNA: TGTGCCAGCAGCTTGACAGGGCCCGGAAACACCATATATTTT. Its translation: CASSLTGPGNTIYF.

This rearrangement joins TRBV6-6 to TRBJ1-5; no clear D gene. The V gene's germline CDR1 is MNHNY and CDR2 SVGAGI (reference sequence). The ends were cut back, 2 bases at V and 4 bases at J, with 12 bases in the middle. The CDR3 length is 15 residues. The CDR3: CASSYEGSRNQPQHF. As DNA, the CDR3 is TGTGCCAGCAGTTACGAGGGAAGTAGGAATCAGCCCCAGCATTTT.

The V call is TRBV5-1, the J call TRBJ1-4; D might be TRBD1 (5 bases). The germline V gene has CDR1 SGHRS and CDR2 YFSETQ. This CDR3 comprises 14 residues. Trimming left V 1 base short and J 6 bases short, with 10 bases between. In DNA form, the CDR3 reads TGCGCCAGCAGCTTGAACAGGCGAGATGAAAAACTGTTTTTT. Encoded protein: CASSLNRRDEKLFF.

The V gene is TRBV10-3, the J gene TRBJ1-2; D unresolved. This CDR3 has 14 residues. The ends were cut back, 0 bases at V and 7 bases at J, with 12 bases in the middle. Germline CDR1 is ENHRY and CDR2 is SYGVKD. CDR3 residues: CAISESETAGGYTF. Here the CDR3 DNA reads TGTGCCATCAGTGAGTCAGAGACGGCGGGTGGCTACACCTTC.

This clone was counted a few times. V gene TRBV28 combines with J gene TRBJ2-7, with D unresolved. The V end was cut by 5 bases, the J end by 3 bases, with 8 bases between. Germline CDR1 and CDR2: MDHEN and SYDVKM. There are 12 residues in the CDR3. The CDR3 DNA reads as TGTGCCAGCAGTCTCCCCGGCTACGAGCAGTACTTC. This sequence encodes CASSLPGYEQYF.

The genes are TRBV5-1 and TRBJ1-4, with a tentative D call TRBD1 (5 bases). V was cut by 2 bases and J by 8 bases, with 13 bases left in between. There are 14 residues in the CDR3. Germline V gives CDR1 SGHRS, CDR2 YFSETQ. The CDR3 nucleotides are TGCGCCAGCAGCTTCGGCCAGGGTAGAGAAAAACTGTTTTTT. This codes for CASSFGQGREKLFF. The complete variable domain, with remaining parts taken from reference TRBV5-1 and TRBJ1-4, reads KAGVTQTPRYLIKTRGQQVTLSCSPISGHRSVSWYQQTPGQGLQFLFEYFSETQRNKGNFPGRFSGRQFSNSRSEMNVSTLELGDSALYLCASSFGQGREKLFFGSGTQLSVL.

CDR3 coding DNA: TGCGCCAGCAGCGTATCCCCCCAAGAGACCCAGTACTTC. Translated, it gives CASSVSPQETQYF. The chain combines TRBV5-1 with TRBJ2-5; no clear D. This CDR3 comprises 13 residues. V shed 4 bases and J shed 1 base, with 8 bases lying between them. The V gene's germline CDR1 is SGHRS and CDR2 YFSETQ.